These 14 T cell receptor beta chains originate from one sample sequenced in a study of blood T cell repertoires in COVID-19 (dated by TCRdb to about 2020). The library was made by the immunoSEQ multiplex PCR assay. In TCRdb, the immuneACCESS table is reduced to in-frame sequences with V and J assigned. These tables do not hold every clone; where another copy was compared, an unresolved V gene accounts for under half, and the others remain unexplained. A total of almost 400,000 clones appear in this sample, 87% of them only once. The top ten constitute about 2.3% of the sample. Sequenced material: peripheral blood. These receptors originate from a woman aged 60-75 years with COVID-19, enrolled during active disease.

The rearrangement uses TRBV7-9 and TRBJ2-5, with unresolved D. V lost 7 bases to trimming and J lost 3 bases, with 18 bases between them. The germline V gene encodes CDR1 SEHNR and CDR2 FQNEAQ (reference sequence). The CDR3 extends over 15 amino acids. The chain's CDR3 is CASTLIIPVKETQYF. The CDR3 DNA follows: TGTGCCAGCACCCTGATTATCCCGGTTAAAGAGACCCAGTACTTC.

This chain links TRBV5-1 with TRBJ1-5, with D tentatively TRBD1 (6 bases). Trimming took off 0 bases at V and 6 bases at J, with 16 bases between the two ends. Germline V gives CDR1 SGHRS, CDR2 YFSETQ. CDR3 length equals 16 residues. CDR3 in amino acids: CASSLAPGQIVQPQHF. The CDR3 DNA is TGCGCCAGCAGCTTGGCCCCGGGACAAATCGTTCAGCCCCAGCATTTT.

The V and J genes are TRBV4-1 and TRBJ1-1; 10 bases are shared with TRBD1. CDR1 and CDR2 (germline): MGHRA, YSYEKL. This CDR3 spans 14 amino acids. Germline trimming cut 5 bases from V and 4 bases from J; bases unmatched to any gene: 4. The CDR3 region has the DNA TGCGCCAGCAGCTACAGGACAGGGGGCACTGAAGCTTTCTTT. Translating it yields CASSYRTGGTEAFF.

The chain is built from TRBV5-1 and TRBJ1-4, with D unclear. This CDR3 comprises 17 residues. Germline V lookup: CDR1 SGHRS, CDR2 YFSETQ. V was trimmed by 5 bases and J by 3 bases, leaving 20 bases between them. DNA of the CDR3: TGCGCCAGCAGACCTTCGACCGGGAAAGGTTCTAATGAAAAACTGTTTTTT. Protein sequence: CASRPSTGKGSNEKLFF.

The V call is TRBV9, the J call TRBJ1-6; D unclear. Germline CDR1 is SGDLS and CDR2 is YYNGEE. This CDR3 contains 15 residues. Trimming took off 4 bases at V and 6 bases at J, with 14 bases between the two ends. CDR3 in DNA: TGTGCCAGCAGCCCAACCCAGGCTATTAATTCACCCCTCCACTTT. Translating gives CASSPTQAINSPLHF.

This clone was seen more than once but under ten times. CDR3 coding DNA: TGCGCCAGCAGCTGGTCAGAAAACTATGGCTACACCTTC. This sequence encodes CASSWSENYGYTF. This sequence joins TRBV5-1 and TRBJ1-2, with D unresolved. The CDR3 is 13 residues long. Looked up from germline, CDR1 is SGHRS and CDR2 is YFSETQ. The V gene lost 3 bases and the J gene lost 2 bases, with 8 bases spanning the gap.

This chain uses TRBV19 with TRBJ2-7; 9 bases match TRBD1. Germline V gene data show CDR1 as LNHDA and CDR2 as SQIVND (reference sequence). This CDR3 contains 13 residues. The trim removed 5 bases at V and 6 bases at J, leaving 5 bases unmatched. The CDR3 region has the DNA TGTGCCAGTAGTCTGGACAGGGGTGCCGAGCAGTACTTC. Translated, it gives CASSLDRGAEQYF.

The rearrangement links TRBV28 to TRBJ1-2; D is possibly TRBD1 (6 bases). V was cut by 11 bases and J by 0 bases, with 16 bases left in between. The V gene's germline CDR1 is MDHEN and CDR2 SYDVKM. The CDR3 is 14 amino acids. The CDR3 sequence: CASREAGANYGYTF. In DNA, the CDR3 is TGTGCCTCCCGGGAGGCAGGGGCTAACTATGGCTACACCTTC.

The gene calls are TRBV30 and TRBJ1-4, with TRBD1 matching 12 bases. In germline, CDR1 is GTSNPN, CDR2 SVGIG (reference sequence). There are 16 residues in the CDR3. V trimming: 7 bases; J trimming: 7 bases; junction bases outside the gene matches: 13. CDR3 sequence (DNA): TGTGCCTCTACGGGACAGGGGGCCCTGGGTGGTGAAAAACTGTTTTTT. Its protein product is CASTGQGALGGEKLFF.

The J gene is TRBJ1-6, the V gene TRBV19; D not resolved. V was clipped by 5 bases and J by 6 bases, with 20 bases between them. This CDR3 contains 17 residues. Germline CDR1 reads LNHDA; CDR2 reads SQIVND (reference sequence). CDR3 nucleotides: TGTGCCAGTAGTCCAAGCGGAGGGAGAATCGGTAATTCACCCCTCCACTTT. This codes for CASSPSGGRIGNSPLHF.

V gene TRBV7-6 combines with J gene TRBJ2-2, with D maybe TRBD1 (5 bases). CDR1 is SGHVS and CDR2 is FNYEAQ in the germline V gene. The CDR3 covers 13 residues. Trimming removed 5 bases at V and 3 bases at J, with 7 bases between. CDR3 amino acids: CASSVQDTGELFF. The DNA of the CDR3 is TGTGCCAGCAGCGTACAGGACACCGGGGAGCTGTTTTTT.

This clone showed up just a few times. The chain recombines TRBV5-1 with TRBJ1-2; no firm D call. There are 13 residues in the CDR3. Germline V gene data show CDR1 as SGHRS and CDR2 as YFSETQ. V was trimmed by 4 bases and J by 6 bases, leaving 13 bases between them. The CDR3 is CASSIGIGDGYTF. CDR3 nucleotide sequence: TGCGCCAGCAGCATCGGAATTGGAGATGGCTACACCTTC.

The V call is TRBV11-2, the J call TRBJ2-7, with 9 bases identical to TRBD1. Germline V lookup: CDR1 SGHAT, CDR2 FQNNGV. The CDR3 contains 16 residues. The trim removed 8 bases at V and 1 base at J, leaving 12 bases unmatched. As DNA, the CDR3 is TGTGCCAGCGGCAACAACCTCGGGACAGGGTCCTACGAGCAGTACTTC. Protein product: CASGNNLGTGSYEQYF.

The chain has TRBV7-2 and TRBJ1-1; possibly TRBD1 for D (6 bases). Germline CDR1 reads SGHTA; CDR2 reads FQGNSA. V shed 0 bases and J shed 2 bases, with 22 bases lying between them. The CDR3 covers 19 residues. Here the CDR3 DNA reads TGTGCCAGCAGCTTAGCGCCTGAAACAACAGGGAGGGTTAACACTGAAGCTTTCTTT. Protein product: CASSLAPETTGRVNTEAFF.